The next 15 T cell receptor beta chains were all read from a single sample in a study of cytomegalovirus exposure and HLA in healthy donors. PCR employed 60 Vbeta and 13 Jbeta primers. The data were produced by immunoSEQ multiplex PCR, yet TCRdb's version contains in-frame clones alone and is incomplete. The sample is made up of over 30,000 clones, and the top ten hold 3% to 4% of it. The sequenced sample consisted of PBMCs. The receptors stem from a man in his forties in good health and CMV-seronegative.

The chain employs TRBV5-6 and TRBJ2-5; no reliable D call. The CDR3 contains 13 residues. The V gene's germline CDR1 is SGHDT and CDR2 YYEEEE. V lost 0 bases and J 7 bases, leaving 10 bases between the germline ends. Here the CDR3 reads CASSLAGVATQYF. The CDR3, as DNA: TGTGCCAGCAGCTTGGCTGGAGTGGCGACCCAGTACTTC.

The J gene is TRBJ1-4, the V gene TRBV4-1, with TRBD1 identical over 8 bases. The ends lost 1 base at V and 4 bases at J; junction bases unmatched: 5. CDR1 and CDR2 from the germline V gene are MGHRA and YSYEKL. The CDR3 covers 16 residues. The CDR3 protein is CASSQGGTGRNEKLFF. The CDR3 coding sequence is TGCGCCAGCAGCCAAGGAGGGACAGGCCGTAATGAAAAACTGTTTTTT.

The rearrangement links TRBV10-2 to TRBJ2-7, with 9 bases aligning to TRBD1. Germline V CDR1 and CDR2: WSHSY, SAAADI. The CDR3 runs 14 residues. With V trimmed by 4 bases and J by 7 bases, 8 bases remained unmatched. CDR3 sequence (DNA): TGCGCCAGCAGTGTCCCGGGACAGGGACGGGAGCAGTACTTC. Its protein product is CASSVPGQGREQYF.

The V call is TRBV28, the J call TRBJ2-1, with D unclear. The V gene's germline CDR1 is MDHEN and CDR2 SYDVKM. V was cut by 1 base and J by 0 bases, with 4 bases left in between. The CDR3 loop spans 14 amino acids. In DNA form, the CDR3 reads TGTGCCAGCAGTTTATCTATCTCCTACAATGAGCAGTTCTTC. Encoded protein: CASSLSISYNEQFF.

Here the CDR3 DNA reads TGTGCCAGCAGCGTTACCGGGACTAGCGGGGGGAGCACAGATACGCAGTATTTT. Amino acid sequence: CASSVTGTSGGSTDTQYF. The chain carries TRBV9 and TRBJ2-3; TRBD2 matches 15 bases. The J segment lost 0 bases and the V segment lost 2 bases, leaving 4 bases of the junction unmatched. CDR1 and CDR2 (germline): SGDLS, YYNGEE. The CDR3 has 18 amino acids.

The chain recombines TRBV2 with TRBJ2-7; TRBD2 might be the D (6 bases). V lost 8 bases and J 0 bases, leaving 11 bases between the germline ends. The CDR3 loop spans 13 amino acids. Per germline, CDR1 SNHLY and CDR2 FYNNEI. CDR3 nucleotides: TGTGCCAGCTTCGGCGGGGCCTCCTACGAGCAGTACTTC. This sequence encodes CASFGGASYEQYF.

The chain uses TRBV18 and TRBJ1-2; 8 nucleotides line up with TRBD1. Losses at the gene ends were 2 bases for V and 6 bases for J; bases not matched to a gene: 5. In germline, CDR1 is KGHSH, CDR2 LQKENI. There are 14 residues in the CDR3. The chain's CDR3 is CASSPVWTGNGYTF. The DNA for the CDR3 is TGTGCCAGCTCACCAGTATGGACAGGGAATGGCTACACCTTC. Drawing the rest from reference TRBV18 and TRBJ1-2, the complete variable domain is NAGVMQNPRHLVRRRGQEARLRCSPMKGHSHVYWYRQLPEEGLKFMVYLQKENIIDESGMPKERFSAEFPKEGPSILRIQQVVRGDSAAYFCASSPVWTGNGYTFGSGTRLTVV.

CDR3: CASSAGLAAEQYF. In nucleotides, the CDR3 is TGTGCCAGCAGCGCAGGACTAGCGGCCGAGCAGTACTTC. The V call is TRBV7-2, the J call TRBJ2-7; 10 nucleotides agree with TRBD2. This CDR3 is 13 amino acids long. Unmatched junction bases numbered 4, after V lost 5 bases and J lost 6 bases. Per the germline V gene, CDR1 is SGHTA and CDR2 is FQGNSA.

The CDR3 DNA sequence: TGTGCCTGGAGGAACGGACAGGGAGGGCAAGAGACCCAGTACTTC. This codes for CAWRNGQGGQETQYF. This chain joins TRBV30 and TRBJ2-5; D is perhaps TRBD1 (8 bases). The V gene's germline CDR1 is GTSNPN and CDR2 SVGIG (reference sequence). Trimming pared 3 bases from V and 2 bases from J, leaving 16 bases between. The CDR3 is 15 residues long.

The CDR3 spells CASRRDREDYGYTF. Written as DNA, the CDR3 is TGTGCCAGCAGAAGGGACAGGGAGGACTATGGCTACACCTTC. The chain has TRBV6-5 and TRBJ1-2; 9 nucleotides match TRBD1. With 6 bases clipped from V and 3 bases from J, the junction kept 5 bases outside the gene matches. CDR3 length: 14 residues. Germline V gene lookup returns CDR1 MNHEY and CDR2 SVGAGI.

The rearrangement links TRBV19 to TRBJ1-1; 7 bases agree with TRBD1. The V gene end was trimmed by 1 base and the J gene end by 3 bases; junction bases not matched to a gene: 8. Germline CDR1 reads LNHDA; CDR2 reads SQIVND (reference sequence). The CDR3 is 16 residues long. This chain's CDR3 is CASSIGRTGVDTEAFF. The CDR3 DNA reads as TGTGCCAGTAGTATAGGTCGAACAGGGGTAGACACTGAAGCTTTCTTT.

This CDR3 is CASSLVFRGPGGYTF. The CDR3 DNA sequence: TGTGCCAGCAGCCTAGTCTTCAGGGGACCTGGTGGCTACACCTTC. The V gene is TRBV27, the J gene TRBJ1-2, with a tentative D call TRBD1 (6 bases). In germline, CDR1 is MNHEY, CDR2 SMNVEV (reference sequence). V shed 6 bases and J shed 7 bases, with 21 bases lying between them. The CDR3 extends over 15 amino acids.

V usage is TRBV6-5 and J usage is TRBJ1-1; no firm D call. The V end was cut by 4 bases, the J end by 6 bases, with 9 bases between. This CDR3 comprises 12 residues. Germline V CDR1 and CDR2: MNHEY, SVGAGI. The CDR3 sequence is CASSSWQAEAFF. In DNA form, the CDR3 reads TGTGCCAGCAGTTCGTGGCAGGCTGAAGCTTTCTTT.

The chain employs TRBV5-5 and TRBJ2-7, with D unresolved. Germline-derived CDR1 and CDR2 are SGHKS and YYEKEE (reference sequence). The V end lost 2 bases, the J end lost 0 bases, and 12 bases lay between the germline ends. CDR3 length equals 15 residues. DNA for the CDR3: TGTGCCAGCAGCTTCACGGAGTTTTACTCCTACGAGCAGTACTTC. Encoded protein: CASSFTEFYSYEQYF.

The chain has TRBV4-1 and TRBJ2-7; no firm D call. Between the trimmed V and J ends, which lost 2 bases and 0 bases, there was a span of 20 bases. The germline V gene has CDR1 MGHRA and CDR2 YSYEKL. This CDR3 contains 18 residues. The CDR3: CASSQSPARGKNSYEQYF. CDR3 in DNA: TGCGCCAGCAGCCAAAGTCCCGCCCGCGGAAAAAACTCCTACGAGCAGTACTTC.